The 8 T cell receptor beta chains in this list originate from one sample, sequenced in a study of blood T cell repertoires in COVID-19. Sequenced by immunoSEQ multiplex PCR; TCRdb stores in-frame clones only, minus some. The data show roughly 120,000 clones, around 84% seen once. Input material: peripheral blood. The receptors originated from a woman older than 75 with active or convalescent COVID-19.

The chain joins TRBV19 to TRBJ2-7; 7 bases are shared with TRBD2. The germline V gene encodes CDR1 LNHDA and CDR2 SQIVND (reference sequence). J was trimmed by 7 bases and V by 6 bases; bases with no gene match: 15. The CDR3 covers 15 residues. The CDR3 sequence is CASRSGREPSAEQYF. The CDR3 DNA sequence: TGTGCCAGTAGGTCGGGGCGGGAGCCATCTGCAGAGCAGTACTTC.

About this clone: Sequence at one end of the junction differs from germline and may be a read error. The chain carries TRBV6-6 and TRBJ2-2; 7 bases match TRBD1. Germline V gene data show CDR1 as MNHNY and CDR2 as SVGAGI (reference sequence). This CDR3 is built from 15 residues. This CDR3 is CATSSGDSNTGELFF. The DNA for the CDR3 is TGTGCCACCAGTTCCGGGGACAGTAACACCGGGGAGCTGTTTTTT.

The chain links TRBV28 to TRBJ2-1; the D gene is possibly TRBD1 (6 bases). Trimming pared 5 bases from V and 7 bases from J, leaving 18 bases between. The length of the CDR3 is 15 residues. From germline, CDR1 is MDHEN and CDR2 SYDVKM. CDR3 bases: TGTGCCAGCAGTAAGACGCGGCAGGGGTGGAATGAGCAGTTCTTC. Protein product: CASSKTRQGWNEQFF. Full variable domain (missing parts from reference TRBV28 and TRBJ2-1): DVKVTQSSRYLVKRTGEKVFLECVQDMDHENMFWYRQDPGLGLRLIYFSYDVKMKEKGDIPEGYSVSREKKERFSLILESASTNQTSMYLCASSKTRQGWNEQFFGPGTRLTVL.

The chain joins TRBV19 to TRBJ1-5, with 7 bases that match TRBD1. J lost 0 bases, V lost 4 bases, and 9 bases had no gene match. The V gene's germline CDR1 is LNHDA and CDR2 SQIVND (reference sequence). CDR3 size: 17 residues. The DNA for the CDR3 is TGTGCCAGTAGTAACCGGGACAGAACATATAGCAATCAGCCCCAGCATTTT. Its protein product is CASSNRDRTYSNQPQHF. The variable domain in full, with the rest retrieved from reference TRBV19 and TRBJ1-5, is DGGITQSPKYLFRKEGQNVTLSCEQNLNHDAMYWYRQDPGQGLRLIYYSQIVNDFQKGDIAEGYSVSREKKESFPLTVTSAQKNPTAFYLCASSNRDRTYSNQPQHFGDGTRLSIL.

The chain has TRBV27 and TRBJ2-1, with TRBD1 as a possible D gene (5 bases). V was clipped by 2 bases and J by 6 bases, with 11 bases between them. Germline CDR1 is MNHEY and CDR2 is SMNVEV (reference sequence). The CDR3 contains 14 residues. The CDR3 is CASSLTRVSNEQFF. DNA of the CDR3: TGTGCCAGCAGTTTAACCAGGGTTAGCAATGAGCAGTTCTTC.

The V call is TRBV18, the J call TRBJ2-7, with a tentative D call TRBD2 (5 bases). The CDR3 loop spans 16 amino acids. V shed 4 bases and J shed 1 base, with 17 bases lying between them. CDR1 and CDR2 from the germline V gene are KGHSH and LQKENI. The CDR3 DNA sequence: TGTGCCAGCTCACGATTCGACCGGGATACTTCCTACGAGCAGTACTTC. Translating gives CASSRFDRDTSYEQYF.

The chain links TRBV5-1 to TRBJ1-3; D gene uncertain. The germline V gene encodes CDR1 SGHRS and CDR2 YFSETQ. Trimming pared 2 bases from V and 0 bases from J, leaving 9 bases between. This CDR3 comprises 15 residues. The CDR3 spells CASSLGSASGNTIYF. DNA for the CDR3: TGCGCCAGCAGCTTAGGTAGCGCCTCTGGAAACACCATATATTTT.

This clone was recorded once. This chain connects TRBV3-1 (or the pseudogene TRBV3-2) to TRBJ2-3; 8 positions agree with TRBD2. V lost 2 bases and J lost 8; bases outside the gene matches: 3. This CDR3 comprises 13 residues. Germline values: CDR1 LGHDT, CDR2 YNNKEL (reference sequence). The CDR3 region has the DNA TGTGCCAGCAGCCAACTAGCGGGTGGTACGCAGTATTTT. Translating gives CASSQLAGGTQYF.